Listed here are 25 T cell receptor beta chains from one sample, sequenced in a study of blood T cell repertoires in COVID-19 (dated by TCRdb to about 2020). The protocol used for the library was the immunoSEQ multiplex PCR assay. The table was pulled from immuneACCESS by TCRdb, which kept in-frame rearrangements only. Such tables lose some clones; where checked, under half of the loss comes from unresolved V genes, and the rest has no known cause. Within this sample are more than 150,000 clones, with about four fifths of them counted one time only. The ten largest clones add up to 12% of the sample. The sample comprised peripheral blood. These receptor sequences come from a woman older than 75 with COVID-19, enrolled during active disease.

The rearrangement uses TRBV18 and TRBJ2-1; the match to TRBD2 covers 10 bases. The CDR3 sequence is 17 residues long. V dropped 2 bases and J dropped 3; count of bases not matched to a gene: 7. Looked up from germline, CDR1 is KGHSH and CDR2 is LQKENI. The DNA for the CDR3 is TGTGCCAGCTCACCATACACTAGCGGGGACAGCTACAATGAGCAGTTCTTC. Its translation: CASSPYTSGDSYNEQFF.

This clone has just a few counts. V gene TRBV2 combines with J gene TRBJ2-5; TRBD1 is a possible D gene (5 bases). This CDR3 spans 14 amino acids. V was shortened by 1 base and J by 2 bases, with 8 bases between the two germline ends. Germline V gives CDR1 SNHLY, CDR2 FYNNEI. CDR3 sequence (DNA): TGTGCCAGCAGTGAAGTTCGACAGCAAGAGACCCAGTACTTC. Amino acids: CASSEVRQQETQYF.

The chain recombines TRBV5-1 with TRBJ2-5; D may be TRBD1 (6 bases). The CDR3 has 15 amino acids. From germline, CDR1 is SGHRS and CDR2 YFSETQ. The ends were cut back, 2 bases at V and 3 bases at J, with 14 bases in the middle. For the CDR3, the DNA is TGCGCCAGCAGCTTTACCACAGGGTTAGAAGAGACCCAGTACTTC. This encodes CASSFTTGLEETQYF.

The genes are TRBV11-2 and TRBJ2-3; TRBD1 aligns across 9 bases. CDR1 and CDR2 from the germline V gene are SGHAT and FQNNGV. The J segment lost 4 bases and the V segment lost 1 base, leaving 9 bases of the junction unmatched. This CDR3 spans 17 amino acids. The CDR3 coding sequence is TGTGCCAGCAGCTTAGTAGGAGGGACAGGGAGGGCAGATACGCAGTATTTT. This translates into CASSLVGGTGRADTQYF.

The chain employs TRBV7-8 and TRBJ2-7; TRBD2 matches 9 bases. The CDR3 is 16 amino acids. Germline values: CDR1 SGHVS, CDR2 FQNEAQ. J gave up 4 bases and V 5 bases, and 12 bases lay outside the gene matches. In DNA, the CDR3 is TGTGCCAGCAGCCCGTCCGCGGCTAGCGGGGAATACGAGCAGTACTTC. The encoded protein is CASSPSAASGEYEQYF.

The CDR3 loop reads CASSAWGTGYGYTF. DNA of the CDR3: TGTGCCAGCAGTGCGTGGGGTACGGGGTATGGCTACACCTTC. The chain uses TRBV2 and TRBJ1-2; D gene ambiguous. The CDR3 runs 14 residues. The V gene's germline CDR1 is SNHLY and CDR2 FYNNEI. Trimming shortened V by 4 bases and J by 5 bases, and 14 bases separated the two germline ends.

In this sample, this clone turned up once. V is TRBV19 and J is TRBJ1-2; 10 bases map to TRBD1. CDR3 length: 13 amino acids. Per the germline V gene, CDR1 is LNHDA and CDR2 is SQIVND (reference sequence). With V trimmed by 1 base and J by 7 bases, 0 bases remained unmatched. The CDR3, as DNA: TGTGCCAGTAGTATAGGACAGGGGGCTGGCTACACCTTC. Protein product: CASSIGQGAGYTF. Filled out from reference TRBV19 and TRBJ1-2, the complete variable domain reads DGGITQSPKYLFRKEGQNVTLSCEQNLNHDAMYWYRQDPGQGLRLIYYSQIVNDFQKGDIAEGYSVSREKKESFPLTVTSAQKNPTAFYLCASSIGQGAGYTFGSGTRLTVV.

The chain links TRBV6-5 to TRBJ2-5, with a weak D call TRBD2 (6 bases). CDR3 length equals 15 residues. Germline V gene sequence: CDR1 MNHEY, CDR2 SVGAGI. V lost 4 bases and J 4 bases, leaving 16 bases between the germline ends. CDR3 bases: TGTGCCAGCAGTTCACCCGCGGGGCCTTCAGAGACCCAGTACTTC. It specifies CASSSPAGPSETQYF.

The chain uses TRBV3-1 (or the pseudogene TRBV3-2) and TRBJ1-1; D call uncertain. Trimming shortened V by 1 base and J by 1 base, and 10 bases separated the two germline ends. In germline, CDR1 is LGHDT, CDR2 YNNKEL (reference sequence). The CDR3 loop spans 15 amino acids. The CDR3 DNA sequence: TGTGCCAGCAGCCAAGCCGCCACGAGGAACACTGAAGCTTTCTTT. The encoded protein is CASSQAATRNTEAFF.

The CDR3 coding sequence is TGCGCCAGCAGCTTGGAGGGGACTAGCACAGATACGCAGTATTTT. The encoded protein is CASSLEGTSTDTQYF. This sequence joins TRBV5-1 and TRBJ2-3; a possible D gene is TRBD2 (6 bases). This CDR3 is built from 15 residues. Trimming stripped 0 bases from V and 0 bases from J, with 8 bases between. From germline, CDR1 is SGHRS and CDR2 YFSETQ. The variable domain in full, completed from reference TRBV5-1 and TRBJ2-3, reads KAGVTQTPRYLIKTRGQQVTLSCSPISGHRSVSWYQQTPGQGLQFLFEYFSETQRNKGNFPGRFSGRQFSNSRSEMNVSTLELGDSALYLCASSLEGTSTDTQYFGPGTRLTVL.

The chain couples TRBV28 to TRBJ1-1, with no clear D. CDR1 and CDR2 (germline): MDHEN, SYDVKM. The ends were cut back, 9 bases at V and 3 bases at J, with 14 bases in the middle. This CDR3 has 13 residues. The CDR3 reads CASALSSDTEAFF. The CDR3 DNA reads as TGTGCCAGTGCGTTGAGCTCGGACACTGAAGCTTTCTTT. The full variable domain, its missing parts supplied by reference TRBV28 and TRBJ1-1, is DVKVTQSSRYLVKRTGEKVFLECVQDMDHENMFWYRQDPGLGLRLIYFSYDVKMKEKGDIPEGYSVSREKKERFSLILESASTNQTSMYLCASALSSDTEAFFGQGTRLTVV.

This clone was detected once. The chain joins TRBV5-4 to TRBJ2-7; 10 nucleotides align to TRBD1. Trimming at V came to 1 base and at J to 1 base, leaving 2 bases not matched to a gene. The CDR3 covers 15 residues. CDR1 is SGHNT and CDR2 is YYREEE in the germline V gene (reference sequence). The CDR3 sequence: CASSLRTGGSYEQYF. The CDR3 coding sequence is TGTGCCAGCAGCTTGAGGACAGGGGGATCCTACGAGCAGTACTTC.

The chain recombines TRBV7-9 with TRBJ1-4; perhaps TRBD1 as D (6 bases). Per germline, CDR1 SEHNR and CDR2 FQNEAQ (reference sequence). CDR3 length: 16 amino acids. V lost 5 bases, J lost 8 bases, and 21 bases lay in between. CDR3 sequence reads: CASSTRGGAKREKLFF. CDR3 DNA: TGTGCCAGCAGCACCAGGGGAGGGGCGAAAAGAGAAAAACTGTTTTTT.

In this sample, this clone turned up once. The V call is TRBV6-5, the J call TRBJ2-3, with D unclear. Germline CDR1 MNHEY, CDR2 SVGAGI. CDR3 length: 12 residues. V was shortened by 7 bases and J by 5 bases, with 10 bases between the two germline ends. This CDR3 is CASTSPGDTQYF. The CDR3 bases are TGTGCCAGCACCTCCCCCGGAGATACGCAGTATTTT.

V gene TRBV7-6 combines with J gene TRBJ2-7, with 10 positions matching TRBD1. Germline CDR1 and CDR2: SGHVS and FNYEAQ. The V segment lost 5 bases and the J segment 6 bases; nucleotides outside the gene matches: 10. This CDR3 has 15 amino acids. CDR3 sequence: CASSQPWDRGSEQYF. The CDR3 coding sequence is TGTGCCAGCAGCCAACCCTGGGACAGGGGATCCGAGCAGTACTTC.

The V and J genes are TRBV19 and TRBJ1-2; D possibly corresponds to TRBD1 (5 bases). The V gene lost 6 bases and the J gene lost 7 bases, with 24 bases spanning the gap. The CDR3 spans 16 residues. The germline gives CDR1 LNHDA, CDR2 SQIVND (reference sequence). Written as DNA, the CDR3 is TGTGCCAGTAGCGCCGCTCCAGGGAATAGGGCGCTTGGCTACACCTTC. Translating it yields CASSAAPGNRALGYTF.

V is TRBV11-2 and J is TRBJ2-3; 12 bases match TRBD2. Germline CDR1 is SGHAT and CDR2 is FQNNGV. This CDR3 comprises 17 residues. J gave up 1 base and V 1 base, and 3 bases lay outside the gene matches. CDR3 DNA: TGTGCCAGCAGCTTAGCACTAGCGGGGGGTGGCACAGATACGCAGTATTTT. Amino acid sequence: CASSLALAGGGTDTQYF.

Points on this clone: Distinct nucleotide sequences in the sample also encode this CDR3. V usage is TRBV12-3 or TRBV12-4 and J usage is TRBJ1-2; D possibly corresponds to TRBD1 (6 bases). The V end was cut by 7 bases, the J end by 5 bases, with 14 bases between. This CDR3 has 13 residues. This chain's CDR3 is CASTPGGGYGYTF. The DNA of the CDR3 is TGTGCCAGCACCCCGGGGGGCGGTTATGGCTACACCTTC.

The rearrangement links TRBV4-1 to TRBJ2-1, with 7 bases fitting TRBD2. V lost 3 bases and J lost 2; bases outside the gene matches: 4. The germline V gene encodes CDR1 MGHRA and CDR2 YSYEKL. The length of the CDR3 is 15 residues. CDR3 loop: CASSHREETYNEQFF. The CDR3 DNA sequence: TGCGCCAGCAGCCACCGGGAGGAGACCTACAATGAGCAGTTCTTC.

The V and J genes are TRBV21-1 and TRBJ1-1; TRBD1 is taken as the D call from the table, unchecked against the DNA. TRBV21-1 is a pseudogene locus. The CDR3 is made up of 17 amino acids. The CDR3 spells CASSIQTWGPLNTEAFF. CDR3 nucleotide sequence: TGTGCCAGCAGCATCCAAACCTGGGGGCCCCTGAACACTGAAGCTTTCTTT.

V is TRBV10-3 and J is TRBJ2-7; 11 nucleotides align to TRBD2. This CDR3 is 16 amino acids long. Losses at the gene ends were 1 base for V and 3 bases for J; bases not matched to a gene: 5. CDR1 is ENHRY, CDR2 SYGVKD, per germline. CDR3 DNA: TGTGCCATCAGTGAGTTTATGGGACTAGCGGACTACGAGCAGTACTTC. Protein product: CAISEFMGLADYEQYF.

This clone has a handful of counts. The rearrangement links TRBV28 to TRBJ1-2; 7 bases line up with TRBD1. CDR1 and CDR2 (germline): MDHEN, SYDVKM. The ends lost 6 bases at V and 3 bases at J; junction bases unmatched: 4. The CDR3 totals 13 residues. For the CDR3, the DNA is TGTGCCAGCAGCCTAGACAGGGACTATGGCTACACCTTC. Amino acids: CASSLDRDYGYTF.

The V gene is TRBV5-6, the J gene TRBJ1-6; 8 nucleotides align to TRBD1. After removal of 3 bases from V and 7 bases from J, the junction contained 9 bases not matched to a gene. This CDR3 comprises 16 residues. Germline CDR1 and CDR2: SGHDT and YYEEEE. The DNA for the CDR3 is TGTGCCAGCAGCTCGACAGGGGTGGCGGGAAATTCACCCCTCCACTTT. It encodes CASSSTGVAGNSPLHF.

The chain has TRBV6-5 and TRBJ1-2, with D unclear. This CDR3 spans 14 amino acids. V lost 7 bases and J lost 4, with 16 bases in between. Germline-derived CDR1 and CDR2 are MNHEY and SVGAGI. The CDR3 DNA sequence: TGTGCCAGCACCCCTTATGGGCGGGCCTATGGCTACACCTTC. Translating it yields CASTPYGRAYGYTF.

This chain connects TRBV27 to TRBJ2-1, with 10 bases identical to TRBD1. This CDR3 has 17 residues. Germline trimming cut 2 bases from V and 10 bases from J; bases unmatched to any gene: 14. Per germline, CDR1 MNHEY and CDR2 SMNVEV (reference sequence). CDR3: CASSLLTGQGQSSEQFF. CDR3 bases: TGTGCCAGCAGTTTACTAACGGGACAGGGGCAGTCAAGCGAGCAGTTCTTC.